Presented here are 14 T cell receptor beta chains from one specimen sequenced in a study of cytomegalovirus exposure and HLA in healthy donors. PCR amplification relied on 60 Vbeta primers (plus 13 Jbeta primers). Generated by immunoSEQ multiplex PCR, the TCRdb table keeps only in-frame clones and is missing some. Of roughly 160,000 clones listed, roughly 80% are singletons. The specimen sequenced was PBMCs. These receptors all come from a female donor in good health and CMV-seronegative.

V usage is TRBV11-3 and J usage is TRBJ1-1, with D possibly TRBD1 on 6 matching bases. This CDR3 contains 15 residues. V was pared by 5 bases and J by 8 bases, with 21 bases between. Germline lookup yields CDR1 SGHNT and CDR2 YENEEA. The CDR3: CASSQAAGVGSEAFF. CDR3 DNA sequence: TGTGCCAGCAGCCAGGCGGCAGGGGTGGGCTCGGAAGCTTTCTTT.

The table lists this clone with a few counts. The chain is built from TRBV7-9 and TRBJ2-2; the match to TRBD2 covers 7 bases. The CDR3 length is 15 residues. Germline V gene sequence: CDR1 SEHNR, CDR2 FQNEAQ (reference sequence). V was clipped by 3 bases and J by 6 bases; unmatched bases: 7. The CDR3 DNA reads TGTGCCAGCAGCTTGGGCGGGAGTCGGGCCGGGGAGCTGTTTTTT. It specifies CASSLGGSRAGELFF.

The chain has TRBV19 and TRBJ2-5; 8 bases map to TRBD2. Per the germline V gene, CDR1 is LNHDA and CDR2 is SQIVND (reference sequence). J was trimmed by 5 bases and V by 7 bases; bases with no gene match: 15. The CDR3 is 16 residues long. CDR3 protein: CASMRGGLGSQETQYF. DNA of the CDR3: TGTGCCAGTATGCGCGGGGGGCTCGGATCCCAGGAGACCCAGTACTTC. Using reference TRBV19 and TRBJ2-5 for the parts outside the CDR3, the full variable domain is DGGITQSPKYLFRKEGQNVTLSCEQNLNHDAMYWYRQDPGQGLRLIYYSQIVNDFQKGDIAEGYSVSREKKESFPLTVTSAQKNPTAFYLCASMRGGLGSQETQYFGPGTRLLVL.

The chain links TRBV18 to TRBJ1-5; a weak D match, TRBD1 (6 bases). The germline V and J ends were trimmed by 5 bases and 6 bases, with 14 bases remaining between them. From germline, CDR1 is KGHSH and CDR2 LQKENI. CDR3 length equals 14 residues. CDR3 sequence reads: CASSARQESQPQHF. The CDR3 nucleotides are TGTGCCAGCTCAGCCCGACAGGAGAGTCAGCCCCAGCATTTT.

As for this clone: At one of its ends the junction is not consistent with the germline gene, which may arise from a read error. CDR3 amino acids: CANSPGTAPYGYTF. The CDR3 DNA is TGTGCCAACTCACCAGGGACAGCTCCCTATGGCTACACCTTC. This rearrangement joins TRBV18 to TRBJ1-2; 7 bases agree with TRBD1. CDR3 length: 14 residues. Germline loops: CDR1 KGHSH, CDR2 LQKENI.

The chain is built from TRBV9 and TRBJ1-1; D gene unclear. V lost 0 bases to trimming and J lost 1 base, with 13 bases between them. There are 16 residues in the CDR3. Germline V gene sequence: CDR1 SGDLS, CDR2 YYNGEE. Written as DNA, the CDR3 is TGTGCCAGCAGCGTAGGTAAGGGCCGGGAGAACACTGAAGCTTTCTTT. Its translation: CASSVGKGRENTEAFF.

This clone was observed a few times. The V gene is TRBV7-2, the J gene TRBJ2-3; 7 bases line up with TRBD2. After removal of 4 bases from V and 2 bases from J, the junction contained 6 bases not matched to a gene. Looked up from germline, CDR1 is SGHTA and CDR2 is FQGNSA. This CDR3 has 15 amino acids. The CDR3 loop reads CASSSVGGTTDTQYF. The CDR3 nucleotides are TGTGCCAGCAGCTCCGTGGGGGGGACCACAGATACGCAGTATTTT.

V is TRBV28 and J is TRBJ2-7; TRBD2 matches 12 bases. Looked up from germline, CDR1 is MDHEN and CDR2 is SYDVKM. Unmatched junction bases numbered 3, after V lost 4 bases and J lost 2 bases. The CDR3 is 15 amino acids. The CDR3 DNA reads as TGTGCCAGCAGTTCTGGACTAGCGGGACCCTACGAGCAGTACTTC. This gives the protein CASSSGLAGPYEQYF.

This sequence joins TRBV5-6 and TRBJ1-5, with TRBD1 matching over 10 bases. V lost 4 bases to trimming and J lost 3 bases; unmatched junction nucleotides: 7. The CDR3 covers 16 residues. The germline V gene has CDR1 SGHDT and CDR2 YYEEEE. CDR3 loop: CASSPGTGANNQPQHF. In nucleotides, the CDR3 is TGTGCCAGCAGCCCCGGGACAGGGGCTAACAATCAGCCCCAGCATTTT.

This clone was detected a few times. The chain recombines TRBV6-5 with TRBJ2-7; 9 positions match TRBD1. The CDR3 is made up of 15 amino acids. The V gene end was trimmed by 0 bases and the J gene end by 4 bases; junction bases not matched to a gene: 4. CDR1 and CDR2 from the germline V gene are MNHEY and SVGAGI. CDR3 DNA sequence: TGTGCCAGCAGTTACTCCGGGACAGGGATTTACGAGCAGTACTTC. Protein sequence: CASSYSGTGIYEQYF.

The chain couples TRBV28 to TRBJ1-3, with 9 bases that match TRBD1. Trimming took 2 bases from V and 0 from J; bases not matched to a gene: 20. CDR1 is MDHEN and CDR2 is SYDVKM in the germline V gene. The CDR3 totals 22 residues. Here the CDR3 DNA reads TGTGCCAGCAGTTTAACGGGACAGGGAAGGTGGAAGGGCTCCCGCTCTGGAAACACCATATATTTT. Protein product: CASSLTGQGRWKGSRSGNTIYF.

This clone was observed a handful of times. J is TRBJ1-2 and V is TRBV6-1; 9 nucleotides align to TRBD1. The trim removed 4 bases at V and 8 bases at J, leaving 8 bases unmatched. Germline V gives CDR1 MNHNS, CDR2 SASEGT. The CDR3 runs to 14 residues. In DNA form, the CDR3 reads TGTGCCAGCAGTGGAGACAGGGGGAGAATGGGCTACACCTTC. It specifies CASSGDRGRMGYTF.

The chain links TRBV5-1 to TRBJ2-7, with 13 bases matching TRBD2. Germline loops: CDR1 SGHRS, CDR2 YFSETQ. The CDR3 runs 16 residues. V shed 7 bases, J shed 6 bases, and the junction held 13 bases outside the gene matches. CDR3 sequence reads: CASRTSGSSLASEQYF. The CDR3 region has the DNA TGCGCCAGCCGGACTAGCGGGAGTAGTTTGGCCTCCGAGCAGTACTTC. Combining the CDR3 with reference TRBV5-1 and TRBJ2-7 gives the whole variable domain KAGVTQTPRYLIKTRGQQVTLSCSPISGHRSVSWYQQTPGQGLQFLFEYFSETQRNKGNFPGRFSGRQFSNSRSEMNVSTLELGDSALYLCASRTSGSSLASEQYFGPGTRLTVT.

The chain employs TRBV5-1 and TRBJ2-7; 9 bases map to TRBD2. The CDR3 consists of 15 residues. Trimming at V came to 2 bases and at J to 4 bases, leaving 7 bases not matched to a gene. Germline lookup yields CDR1 SGHRS and CDR2 YFSETQ. CDR3 amino acids: CASSFNSGGPYEQYF. Written as DNA, the CDR3 is TGCGCCAGCAGCTTTAACAGCGGGGGGCCGTACGAGCAGTACTTC.